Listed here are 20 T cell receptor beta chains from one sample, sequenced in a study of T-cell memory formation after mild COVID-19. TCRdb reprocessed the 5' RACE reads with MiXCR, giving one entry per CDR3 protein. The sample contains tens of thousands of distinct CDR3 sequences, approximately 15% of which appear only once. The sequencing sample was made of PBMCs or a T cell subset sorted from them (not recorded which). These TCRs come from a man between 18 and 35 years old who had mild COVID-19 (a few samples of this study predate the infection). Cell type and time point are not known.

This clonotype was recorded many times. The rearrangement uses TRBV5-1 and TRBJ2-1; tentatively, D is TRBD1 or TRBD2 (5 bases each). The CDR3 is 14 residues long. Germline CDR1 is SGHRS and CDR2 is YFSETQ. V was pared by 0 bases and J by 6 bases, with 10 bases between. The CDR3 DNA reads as TGCGCCAGCAGCTTGGTCTTCGGGGCCAATGAGCAGTTCTTC. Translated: CASSLVFGANEQFF. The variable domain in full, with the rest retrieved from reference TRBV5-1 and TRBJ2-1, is KAGVTQTPRYLIKTRGQQVTLSCSPISGHRSVSWYQQTPGQGLQFLFEYFSETQRNKGNFPGRFSGRQFSNSRSEMNVSTLELGDSALYLCASSLVFGANEQFFGPGTRLTVL.

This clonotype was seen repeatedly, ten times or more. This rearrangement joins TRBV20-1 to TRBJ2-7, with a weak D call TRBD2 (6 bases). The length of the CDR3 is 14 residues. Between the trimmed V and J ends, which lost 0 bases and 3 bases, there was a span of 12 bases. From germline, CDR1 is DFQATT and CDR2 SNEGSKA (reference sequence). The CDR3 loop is CSARDGDSHYEQYV. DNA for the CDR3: TGCAGTGCTAGAGACGGGGACTCTCACTACGAGCAGTACGTC.

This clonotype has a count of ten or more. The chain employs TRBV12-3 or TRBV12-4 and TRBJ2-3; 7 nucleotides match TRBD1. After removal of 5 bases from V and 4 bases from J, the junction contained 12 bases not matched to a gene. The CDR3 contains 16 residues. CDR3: CASSPRRVQGADTQYF. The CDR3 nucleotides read TGTGCCAGCAGTCCCCGGAGAGTCCAGGGGGCAGATACGCAGTATTTT.

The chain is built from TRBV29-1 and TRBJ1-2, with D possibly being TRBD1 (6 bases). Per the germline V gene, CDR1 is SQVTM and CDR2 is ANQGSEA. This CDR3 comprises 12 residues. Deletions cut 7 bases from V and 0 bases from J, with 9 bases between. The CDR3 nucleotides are TGCAGCGGACAGGCTGCTAACTATGGCTACACCTTC. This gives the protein CSGQAANYGYTF.

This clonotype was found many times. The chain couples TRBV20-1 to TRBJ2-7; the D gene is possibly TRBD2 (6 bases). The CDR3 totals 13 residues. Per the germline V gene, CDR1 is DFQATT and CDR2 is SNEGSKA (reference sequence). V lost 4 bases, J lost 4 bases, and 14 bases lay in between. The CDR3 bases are TGCAGTGCTATTCTAGCGAATCGGTACGAGCAGTACTTC. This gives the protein CSAILANRYEQYF.

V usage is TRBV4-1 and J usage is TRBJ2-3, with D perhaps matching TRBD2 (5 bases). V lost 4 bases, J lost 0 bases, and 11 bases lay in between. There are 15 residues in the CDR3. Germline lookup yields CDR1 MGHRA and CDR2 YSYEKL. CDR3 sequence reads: CASSPGRGSTDTQYF. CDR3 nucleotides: TGCGCCAGCAGCCCCGGACGGGGAAGCACAGATACGCAGTATTTT.

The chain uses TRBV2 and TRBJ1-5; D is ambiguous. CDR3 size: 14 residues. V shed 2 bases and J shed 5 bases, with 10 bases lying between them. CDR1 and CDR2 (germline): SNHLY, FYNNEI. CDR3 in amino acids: CASSEFSRDQPQHF. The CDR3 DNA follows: TGTGCCAGCAGTGAATTTTCGAGGGATCAGCCCCAGCATTTT.

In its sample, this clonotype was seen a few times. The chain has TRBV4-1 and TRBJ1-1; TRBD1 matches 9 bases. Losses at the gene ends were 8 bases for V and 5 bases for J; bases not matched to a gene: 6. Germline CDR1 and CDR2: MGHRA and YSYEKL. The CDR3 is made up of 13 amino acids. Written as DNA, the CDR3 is TGCGCCAGCGGGGGACAGGGTGGAACTGAAGCTTTCTTT. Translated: CASGGQGGTEAFF.

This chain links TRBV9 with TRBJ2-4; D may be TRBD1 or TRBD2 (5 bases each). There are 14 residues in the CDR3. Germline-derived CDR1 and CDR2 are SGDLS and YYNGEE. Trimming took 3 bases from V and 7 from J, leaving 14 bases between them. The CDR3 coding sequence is TGTGCCAGCAGCGAGGGACGGAATATCAACATTCAGTACTTC. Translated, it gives CASSEGRNINIQYF.

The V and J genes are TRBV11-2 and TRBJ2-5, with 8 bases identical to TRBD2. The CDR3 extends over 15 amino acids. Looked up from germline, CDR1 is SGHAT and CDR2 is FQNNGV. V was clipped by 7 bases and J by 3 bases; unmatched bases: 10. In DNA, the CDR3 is TGTGCCAGCAACTCGCCGTCCGGGGGGGAAGAGACCCAGTACTTC. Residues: CASNSPSGGEETQYF.

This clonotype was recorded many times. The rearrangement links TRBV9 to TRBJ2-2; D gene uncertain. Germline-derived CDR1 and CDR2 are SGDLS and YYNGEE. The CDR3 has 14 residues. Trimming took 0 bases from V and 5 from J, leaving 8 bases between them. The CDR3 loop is CASSVGGGTGELFF. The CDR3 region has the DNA TGTGCCAGCAGCGTAGGAGGTGGGACCGGGGAGCTGTTTTTT.

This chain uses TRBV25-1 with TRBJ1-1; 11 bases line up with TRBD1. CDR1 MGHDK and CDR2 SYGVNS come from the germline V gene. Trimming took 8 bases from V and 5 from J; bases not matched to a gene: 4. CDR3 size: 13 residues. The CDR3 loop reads CASGQGAWTEAFF. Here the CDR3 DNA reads TGTGCCAGCGGACAGGGGGCTTGGACTGAAGCTTTCTTT.

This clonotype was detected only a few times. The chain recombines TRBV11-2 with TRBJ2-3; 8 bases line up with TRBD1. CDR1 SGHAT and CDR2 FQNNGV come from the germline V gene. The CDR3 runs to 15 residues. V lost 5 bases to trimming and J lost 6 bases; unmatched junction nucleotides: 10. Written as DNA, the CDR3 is TGTGCCAGCAGCGCCCCGGGACAGGCTATGGATACGCAGTATTTT. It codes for CASSAPGQAMDTQYF.

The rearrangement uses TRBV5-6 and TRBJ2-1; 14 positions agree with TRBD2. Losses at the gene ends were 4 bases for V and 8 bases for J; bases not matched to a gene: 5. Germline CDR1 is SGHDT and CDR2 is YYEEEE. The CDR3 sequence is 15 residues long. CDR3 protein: CASSPGTSGGHEQFF. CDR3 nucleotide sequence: TGTGCCAGCAGCCCTGGGACTAGCGGGGGACATGAGCAGTTCTTC.

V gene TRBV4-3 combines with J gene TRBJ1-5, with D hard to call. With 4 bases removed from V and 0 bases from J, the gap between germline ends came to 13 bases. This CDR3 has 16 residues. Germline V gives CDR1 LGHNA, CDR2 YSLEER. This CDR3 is CASSPSTENSNQPQHF. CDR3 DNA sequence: TGCGCCAGCAGCCCCTCGACCGAGAATAGCAATCAGCCCCAGCATTTT.

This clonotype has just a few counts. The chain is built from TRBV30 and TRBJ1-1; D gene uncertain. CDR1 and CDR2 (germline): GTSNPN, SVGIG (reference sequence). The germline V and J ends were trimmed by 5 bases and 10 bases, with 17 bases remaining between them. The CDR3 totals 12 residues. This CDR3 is CAWGLAGLGAFF. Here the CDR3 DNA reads TGTGCCTGGGGACTCGCAGGTCTAGGAGCTTTCTTT.

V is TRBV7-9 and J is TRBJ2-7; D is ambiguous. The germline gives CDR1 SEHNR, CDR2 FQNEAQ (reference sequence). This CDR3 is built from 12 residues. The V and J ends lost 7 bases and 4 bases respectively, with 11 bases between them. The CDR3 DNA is TGTGCCAGCAACTCCGGTCGGTACGAGCAGTACTTC. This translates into CASNSGRYEQYF.

The DNA for the CDR3 is TGTGCCAGCACCAAACGGGGGGGCCGGAATGAGCAGTTCTTC. This sequence encodes CASTKRGGRNEQFF. The J gene is TRBJ2-1, the V gene TRBV28; 8 bases agree with TRBD2. CDR3 length equals 14 residues. With V trimmed by 7 bases and J by 7 bases, 9 bases remained unmatched. Germline CDR1 MDHEN, CDR2 SYDVKM.

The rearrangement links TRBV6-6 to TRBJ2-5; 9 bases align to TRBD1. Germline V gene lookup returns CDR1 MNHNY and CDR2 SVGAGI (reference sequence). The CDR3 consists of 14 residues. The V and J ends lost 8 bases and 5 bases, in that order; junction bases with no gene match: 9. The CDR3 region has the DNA TGTGCCAGCCGGGACAGGGAAGGTGGGGAGACCCAGTACTTC. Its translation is CASRDREGGETQYF.

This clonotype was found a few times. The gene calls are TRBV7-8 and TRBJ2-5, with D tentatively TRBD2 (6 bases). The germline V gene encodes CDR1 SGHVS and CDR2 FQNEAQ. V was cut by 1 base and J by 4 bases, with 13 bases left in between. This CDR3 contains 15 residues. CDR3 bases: TGTGCCAGCAGCTTAGGGGATTGGGGGGTAGAGACCCAGTACTTC. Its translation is CASSLGDWGVETQYF.